What follows describes a single T cell receptor beta chain. The target antigen is unknown. PBMCs numbering at least 6 million were isolated per sample. Primed by a sample-barcoded 5' primer and a J-beta primer mix, a second PCR proceeded for 7 to 11 cycles. Each sample provided no less than 2.5 million CDR3-containing paired-end reads. TCRdb recomputed calls from the 5' RACE reads with MiXCR, one row per CDR3 protein. The repertoire holds roughly 800,000 distinct CDR3 sequences, with 25% as singletons. The CDR3 is 15 amino acids. Germline CDR1 is SGHRS and CDR2 is YFSETQ. V lost 4 bases and J lost 4; bases outside the gene matches: 5. This sample was included in a study of blood T cells in healthy people across ages. Regarding the study as a whole: Unknown donor CMV status possibly confounded expanded clonotype changes. Roughly linear age-related decline in beta diversity appeared, significant by age about 37.

This sample was shared with a second study, whose subject was T cells of mothers and their children.

Sequenced: blood. The TCR was taken from a boy aged 5-17 years in good health. The chain has TRBV5-1 and TRBJ2-1; 10 bases are a match to TRBD1. The CDR3 loop is CASSMGQGSYNEQFF. In DNA, the CDR3 is TGCGCCAGCAGCATGGGACAGGGGTCATACAATGAGCAGTTCTTC. The full variable domain, its missing parts supplied by reference TRBV5-1 and TRBJ2-1, is KAGVTQTPRYLIKTRGQQVTLSCSPISGHRSVSWYQQTPGQGLQFLFEYFSETQRNKGNFPGRFSGRQFSNSRSEMNVSTLELGDSALYLCASSMGQGSYNEQFFGPGTRLTVL.